This T cell receptor beta chain was recorded in a study of blood T cell repertoires in COVID-19 (dated by TCRdb to the early 2020s). At the level of the whole study: Collaborator samples came from the United States, Italy and Spain and covered acute and convalescent phases of COVID-19. The material from the prospective study consisted of cDNA or gDNA derived from T cells, B-cell-depleted T cells, or PBMCs. Deeply sampled blood TCRbeta repertoires from subjects exposed to, actively infected with, or recovered from COVID-19 were included in the dataset. The repertoires were made available in a free public database intended to serve as a resource for research on the immune response to SARS-CoV-2. Samples were obtained from the ongoing ImmuneRACE study (first 160 participants) and from roughly 1,300 subjects provided by 6 global collaborators. A de-identified subject ID, COVID-19 status, age in years and sex were almost always included in the sample metadata. Where HLA class I and class II types were available, the types were taken from metadata supplied by the sample provider, not from assay-based typing.

Note on this clone: Which antigen it targets is not known. Base-call qualities are not available, and no considerably larger clone is one nucleotide away.

Whole blood was collected in K2EDTA tubes by collaborating institutions according to the institutions' own protocols. Collaborator samples were shipped for TCRbeta analysis as frozen whole blood, isolated PBMCs, or DNA extracted from either sample type. The cysteine opens and the phenylalanine closes a CDR3 of 15 amino acids. Left in the record is the CDR3 DNA by itself, 45 bases read in frame from the first base. CDR1 and CDR2 are drawn from the germline V gene (reference sequence): SGHKS, YYEKEE. V and J lose 4 bases and 7 bases, and a span of 21 bases separates them. The full study reports these points: The quantity of clinical and demographic metadata differed by source and by participant and was supplied without curation.

TCRbeta CDR3 regions were amplified from genomic DNA by means of the immunoSEQ Assay, a bias-controlled multiplex PCR. The original pipeline was this. Nucleated cell counts per sample were estimated from amplification of reference gene primers within the assay. To quantify the absolute abundance of each unique TCRbeta CDR3 rearrangement, sequence reads were collapsed and filtered. Productive Simpson clonality was computed per sample as the square root of Simpson's diversity index over productive rearrangements. TCRdb provides this immuneACCESS table in a form limited to in-frame rearrangements. Some clones are lacking; in checked studies, under half of them reflect an unresolved V gene, and why the rest are absent is not known. Clone size and V and J calls were adopted from that table, with D and trimming inferred from the DNA. This sample is represented by about 95,000 clones; about nine tenths of them were singletons. Around 4% of the sample belongs to the ten largest clones.

The TCR comes from a woman aged 50 to 60 in a cohort sampled during active COVID-19. Sequenced sample: peripheral blood. The rearrangement combines TRBV5-5 with TRBJ2-7; the D region possibly corresponds to TRBD2 (6 bases align). The DNA sequence is given as TGTGCCAGCAGCAACCAACCGGGACTTCTATCTGAGCAGTACTTC. This encodes CASSNQPGLLSEQYF.